This TCR beta chain was found in a study of shared clonotypes between healthy human individuals. TCRdb keeps only in-frame clones here, not all; method: immunoSEQ multiplex PCR. Of 2,500,000 or so clones in the sample, over 85% are singletons; the top ten hold more than 0.35%. Germline V CDR1 and CDR2: MGHRA, YSYEKL. Trimming cost V 2 bases and J 8 bases; bases outside gene matches: 6. This CDR3 comprises 14 residues. Overall study results and limits: Generation probability values for non-shared clonotypes were lower than those for clonotypes shared by all four donors.

Concerning this clone itself: Antigen unknown.

CD4+ cell separation produced CD45RA+ naive and CD45RA-negative memory subsets. The sequence was collected from a man aged 18 to 29 in good health. Some clones in this sample may be carry-over from other donors' samples. The specimen was naive CD4+ T cells from PBMCs. Indicated subset: CD45RA+ positively selected. The V call is TRBV4-1, the J call TRBJ1-1; 9 bases agree with TRBD1. The CDR3 is CASSQPGTGTEAFF. The CDR3 nucleotides read TGCGCCAGCAGCCAACCTGGGACAGGGACCGAAGCTTTCTTT.